This T cell receptor beta chain was found in a study of blood T cell repertoires in COVID-19. Overall study context: Some COVID-19 samples were acute and others convalescent; all came from the United States, Italy and Spain. From T cells, B-cell-depleted T cells, or PBMCs came the material, which was cDNA or gDNA.

Trimming stripped 2 bases from V and 5 bases from J, with 7 bases between. The CDR3 is made up of 13 amino acids. Germline V gene lookup returns CDR1 SGHDT and CDR2 YYEEEE. Study processing details: Amplification of reference gene primers provided the estimated nucleated cell counts. Here immunoSEQ multiplex PCR was the method, and the copy in TCRdb shows in-frame clones only, minus some. The D gene and trimming were derived from the DNA, and the V and J assignments and clone size from that table. Seen here are under 95,000 clones, 60% to 75% observed once, and the top ten hold about 5.7%. The gene calls are TRBV5-6 and TRBJ2-2, with D tentatively TRBD2 (6 bases). Specimen: peripheral blood. The sequence was obtained from a man aged 50 or older with active or convalescent COVID-19. CDR3 amino acids: CASSFGGTGELFF. The CDR3, as DNA: TGTGCCAGCAGCTTCGGGGGAACCGGGGAGCTGTTTTTT.